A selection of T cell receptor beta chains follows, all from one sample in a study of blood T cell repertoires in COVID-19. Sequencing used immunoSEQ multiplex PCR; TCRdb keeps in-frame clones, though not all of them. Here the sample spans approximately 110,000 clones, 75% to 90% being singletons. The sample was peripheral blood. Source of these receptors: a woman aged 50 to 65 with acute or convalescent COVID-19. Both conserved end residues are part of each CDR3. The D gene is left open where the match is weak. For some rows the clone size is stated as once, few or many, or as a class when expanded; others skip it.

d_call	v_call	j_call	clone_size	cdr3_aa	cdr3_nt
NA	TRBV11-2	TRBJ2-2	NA	CASSFQTSYTGELFF	TGTGCCAGCAGCTTCCAGACATCATACACCGGGGAGCTGTTTTTT
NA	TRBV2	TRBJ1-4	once	CASSSQGAVREKLFF	TGTGCCAGCAGTTCCCAGGGCGCCGTAAGGGAAAAACTGTTTTTT
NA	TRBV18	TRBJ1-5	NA	CASSLSTPGSQPQHF	TGTGCCAGCTCACTATCCACCCCCGGGAGTCAGCCCCAGCATTTT
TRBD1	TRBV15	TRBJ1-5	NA	CATSMGQINQPQHF	TGTGCCACCAGCATGGGACAGATTAATCAGCCCCAGCATTTT
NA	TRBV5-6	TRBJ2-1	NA	CASSFITDYNEQFF	TGTGCCAGCAGCTTTATAACAGACTACAATGAGCAGTTCTTC
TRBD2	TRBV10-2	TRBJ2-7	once	CASRPGGRSYEQYF	TGCGCCAGCAGACCGGGGGGGCGATCCTACGAGCAGTACTTC
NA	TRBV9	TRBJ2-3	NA	CASSVNEVSTDTQYF	TGTGCCAGCAGCGTAAACGAGGTCAGCACAGATACGCAGTATTTT
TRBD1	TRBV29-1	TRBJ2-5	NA	CSVEIRDSLTQETQYF	TGCAGCGTTGAAATCCGGGACAGTCTCACGCAAGAGACCCAGTACTTC
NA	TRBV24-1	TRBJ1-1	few	CATSDLELTEAFF	TGTGCCACCAGTGATCTAGAGCTCACTGAAGCTTTCTTT
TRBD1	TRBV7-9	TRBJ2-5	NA	CASRSRGPQETQYF	TGTGCCAGCAGGTCCAGGGGGCCCCAAGAGACCCAGTACTTC
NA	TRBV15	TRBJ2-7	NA	CATSRDLRQFSYEQYF	TGTGCCACCAGCAGAGATCTCAGGCAGTTCTCCTACGAGCAGTACTTC
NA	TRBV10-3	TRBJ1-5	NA	CAISEFEGGQPQHF	TGTGCCATCAGTGAGTTCGAAGGGGGTCAGCCCCAGCATTTT
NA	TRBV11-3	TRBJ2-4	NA	CASSFSGATKNIQYF	TGTGCCAGCAGCTTTTCTGGGGCGACCAAAAACATTCAGTACTTC
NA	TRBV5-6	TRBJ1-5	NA	CASSFTIRLVRGEPQHF	TGTGCCAGCAGCTTCACAATTAGACTCGTTCGGGGAGAGCCCCAGCATTTT
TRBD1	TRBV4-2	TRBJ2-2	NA	CASSQIGGPAGELFF	TGTGCCAGCAGCCAGATAGGGGGCCCTGCCGGGGAGCTGTTTTTT
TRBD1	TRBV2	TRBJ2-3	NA	CAWTGRHTDTQYF	TGTGCCTGGACAGGGAGGCACACAGATACGCAGTATTTT
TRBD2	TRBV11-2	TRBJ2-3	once	CASSLREGTQYF	TGTGCCAGCAGCTTAAGGGAGGGTACGCAGTATTTT
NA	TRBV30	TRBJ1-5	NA	CAWSVGGRPQHF	TGTGCCTGGAGTGTGGGGGGGCGGCCCCAGCATTTT
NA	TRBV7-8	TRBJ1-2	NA	CASSLGWSDYGYTF	TGTGCCAGCAGCTTAGGATGGTCGGACTATGGCTACACCTTC
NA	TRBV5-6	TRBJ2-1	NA	CASSPRAGLSSYNEQFF	TGTGCCAGCAGCCCCAGGGCGGGGTTAAGCTCCTACAATGAGCAGTTCTTC
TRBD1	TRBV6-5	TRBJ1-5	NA	CASSLTGGGQPQHF	TGTGCCAGCAGCTTGACAGGGGGTGGGCAGCCCCAGCATTTT
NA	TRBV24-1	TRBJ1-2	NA	CTTSDPGRAAGYTF	TGTACCACCAGTGATCCCGGCCGTGCGGCTGGCTACACCTTC
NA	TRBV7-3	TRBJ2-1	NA	CASSLTDGNEQFF	TGTGCCAGCAGCTTAACCGACGGGAATGAGCAGTTCTTC
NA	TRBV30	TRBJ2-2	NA	CAWSPHFSPSGTGELFF	TGTGCCTGGAGTCCTCATTTCAGTCCCTCGGGCACCGGGGAGCTGTTTTTT
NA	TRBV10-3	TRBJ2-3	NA	CAICRDTRTDTQYF	TGTGCCATCTGCCGGGACACCCGCACAGATACGCAGTATTTT
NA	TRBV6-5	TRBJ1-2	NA	CASSYSGQRAYGYTF	TGTGCCAGCAGTTATTCCGGACAGCGAGCTTATGGCTACACCTTC
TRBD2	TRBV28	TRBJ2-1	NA	CASSGAGGNEQFF	TGTGCCAGCAGCGGTGCGGGGGGCAATGAGCAGTTCTTC
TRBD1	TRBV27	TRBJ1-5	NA	CASSFQGASQPQHF	TGTGCCAGCAGTTTCCAGGGGGCGAGTCAGCCCCAGCATTTT
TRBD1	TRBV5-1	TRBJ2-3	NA	CASRNTGGTDTQYF	TGCGCCAGCAGAAATACAGGGGGCACAGATACGCAGTATTTT
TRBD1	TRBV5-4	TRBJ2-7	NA	CASSPTGTGGHEQYF	TGTGCCAGCAGCCCAACCGGGACAGGGGGACACGAGCAGTACTTC
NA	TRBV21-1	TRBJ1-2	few	CASSKVGGQGRYTF	TGTGCCAGCAGCAAAGTTGGGGGACAGGGTCGCTACACCTTC
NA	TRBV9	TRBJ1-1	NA	CASSVGLQGREAFF	TGTGCCAGCAGCGTGGGATTACAGGGTCGGGAAGCTTTCTTT